Shown below are 23 T cell receptor beta chains from a single sample sequenced in a study of CD8 T cells in ankylosing spondylitis. TCRdb re-analysed the 5' RACE reads in MiXCR, keeping a single row per CDR3 protein. This table has 250,000 to 350,000 distinct CDR3 sequences, about 19% appearing once. Material: blood, either unsorted or a sorted T cell fraction (not recorded which). The receptor source for this set is a male donor with ankylosing spondylitis or in good health (not recorded which).

The V and J genes are TRBV7-2 and TRBJ1-2; 9 bases align to TRBD1. Trimming cost V 5 bases and J 6 bases; bases outside gene matches: 7. The CDR3 spans 14 residues. Germline values: CDR1 SGHTA, CDR2 FQGNSA. The CDR3 DNA sequence: TGTGCCAGCAGCGGAGGGACAGGGTTGAATGGCTACACCTTC. This gives the protein CASSGGTGLNGYTF. The full variable domain, in which reference TRBV7-2 and TRBJ1-2 provide the parts outside the CDR3, is GAGVSQSPSNKVTEKGKDVELRCDPISGHTALYWYRQSLGQGLEFLIYFQGNSAPDKSGLPSDRFSAERTGGSVSTLTIQRTQQEDSAVYLCASSGGTGLNGYTFGSGTRLTVV.

This clonotype was counted a few times. This rearrangement joins TRBV9 to TRBJ2-3; 12 nucleotides line up with TRBD2. The CDR3 totals 16 residues. Germline V gives CDR1 SGDLS, CDR2 YYNGEE. V lost 4 bases to trimming and J lost 1 base; unmatched junction nucleotides: 4. The CDR3 sequence is CASSPRTSGGTDTQYF. CDR3 DNA sequence: TGTGCCAGCAGCCCTCGGACTAGCGGGGGCACAGATACGCAGTATTTT.

This clonotype was seen more than once but under ten times. V usage is TRBV28 and J usage is TRBJ1-5, with D perhaps TRBD1 (5 bases). The germline CDR1 and CDR2 sequences are MDHEN and SYDVKM. Trimming shortened V by 6 bases and J by 4 bases, and 13 bases separated the two germline ends. This CDR3 has 14 residues. CDR3 residues: CASRVTVKNQPQHF. CDR3 coding DNA: TGTGCCAGCAGAGTGACAGTGAAAAATCAGCCCCAGCATTTT.

The gene calls are TRBV6-5 and TRBJ1-1; D unclear. This CDR3 has 15 amino acids. Germline V gene sequence: CDR1 MNHEY, CDR2 SVGAGI. V lost 2 bases and J 1 base, leaving 11 bases between the germline ends. In DNA, the CDR3 is TGTGCCAGCAGTTACGAGTGGGGAGAGAACACTGAAGCTTTCTTT. Translated: CASSYEWGENTEAFF.

In this sample, this clonotype turned up a few times. The rearrangement joins TRBV7-9 to TRBJ2-1; TRBD2 agrees at 12 bases. CDR3 length equals 16 residues. Germline-derived CDR1 and CDR2 are SEHNR and FQNEAQ (reference sequence). The V gene end was trimmed by 5 bases and the J gene end by 2 bases; junction bases not matched to a gene: 4. CDR3 amino acids: CASSQLAGGPYNEQFF. The CDR3 DNA sequence: TGTGCCAGCAGCCAACTAGCGGGAGGACCCTACAATGAGCAGTTCTTC.

This clonotype was recorded a few times. The chain combines TRBV10-3 with TRBJ2-3; D possibly corresponds to TRBD2 (7 bases). In germline, CDR1 is ENHRY, CDR2 SYGVKD. The CDR3 sequence is 15 residues long. Trimming took off 2 bases at V and 1 base at J, with 10 bases between the two ends. CDR3 nucleotide sequence: TGTGCCATCAGTGAGCGGGGGGCTGGCACAGATACGCAGTATTTT. Translation gives CAISERGAGTDTQYF.

J is TRBJ2-5 and V is TRBV5-5; 7 bases line up with TRBD1. The CDR3 is made up of 13 amino acids. Trimming removed 3 bases from V and 2 bases from J; junction bases left unmatched: 1. Germline V gene lookup returns CDR1 SGHKS and CDR2 YYEKEE (reference sequence). DNA of the CDR3: TGTGCCAGCAGCTACAGGGGTCAAGAGACCCAGTACTTC. It codes for CASSYRGQETQYF.

This chain links TRBV5-1 with TRBJ2-3, with unresolved D. V was cut by 2 bases and J by 2 bases, with 15 bases left in between. The CDR3 loop spans 16 amino acids. Germline CDR1 is SGHRS and CDR2 is YFSETQ. This CDR3 is CASSLSHWAITDTQYF. The CDR3 region has the DNA TGCGCCAGCAGCTTATCCCATTGGGCGATCACAGATACGCAGTATTTT.

The chain recombines TRBV6-1 with TRBJ1-4; D gene ambiguous. Germline V gene sequence: CDR1 MNHNS, CDR2 SASEGT. The CDR3 sequence is 15 residues long. The V end lost 6 bases, the J end lost 3 bases, and 14 bases lay between the germline ends. The CDR3 coding sequence is TGTGCCAGCAGACAGAGAGCCGTGGCTAATGAAAAACTGTTTTTT. Its translation: CASRQRAVANEKLFF.

The chain couples TRBV20-1 to TRBJ2-2; a weak D match, TRBD2 (6 bases). Germline V gene lookup returns CDR1 DFQATT and CDR2 SNEGSKA (reference sequence). The V and J ends lost 6 bases and 0 bases respectively, with 11 bases between them. The CDR3 spans 14 residues. DNA of the CDR3: TGCAGTGCAACGGGACTTTCGAACACCGGGGAGCTGTTTTTT. Translating gives CSATGLSNTGELFF.

The chain links TRBV5-1 to TRBJ1-4; D is possibly TRBD1 (6 bases). The V gene lost 4 bases and the J gene lost 6 bases, with 16 bases spanning the gap. Germline loops: CDR1 SGHRS, CDR2 YFSETQ. The CDR3 covers 15 residues. CDR3 nucleotides: TGCGCCAGCAGCGTCGGACAGACCAATTATGAAAAACTGTTTTTT. Amino acids: CASSVGQTNYEKLFF.

This clonotype was counted only a few times. The rearrangement joins TRBV19 to TRBJ1-1; no reliable D call. V was trimmed by 5 bases and J by 1 base, leaving 14 bases between them. Germline CDR1 and CDR2: LNHDA and SQIVND (reference sequence). The CDR3 has 15 amino acids. The CDR3 nucleotides are TGTGCCAGTAGTGGCCCAAGCGGGCCGAACACTGAAGCTTTCTTT. As protein: CASSGPSGPNTEAFF. Using reference TRBV19 and TRBJ1-1 for the parts outside the CDR3, the full variable domain is DGGITQSPKYLFRKEGQNVTLSCEQNLNHDAMYWYRQDPGQGLRLIYYSQIVNDFQKGDIAEGYSVSREKKESFPLTVTSAQKNPTAFYLCASSGPSGPNTEAFFGQGTRLTVV.

This clonotype was seen ten or more times. The rearrangement joins TRBV12-3 or TRBV12-4 to TRBJ1-5; D possibly corresponds to TRBD1 (5 bases). The CDR3 length is 15 residues. V was pared by 5 bases and J by 4 bases, with 15 bases between. The CDR3 here is CASSPQGLSNQPQHF. The CDR3 DNA sequence: TGTGCCAGCAGTCCCCAGGGTTTGTCAAATCAGCCCCAGCATTTT.

The chain carries TRBV12-3 or TRBV12-4 and TRBJ1-4; the match to TRBD1 covers 8 bases. V lost 7 bases to trimming and J lost 8 bases; unmatched junction nucleotides: 3. The CDR3 is 12 amino acids. This chain's CDR3 is CASTRTGEKLFF. Written as DNA, the CDR3 is TGTGCCAGCACTAGGACAGGGGAAAAACTGTTTTTT.

A few counts support this clonotype. V and J are TRBV9 and TRBJ2-1; 12 bases are shared with TRBD2. Per germline, CDR1 SGDLS and CDR2 YYNGEE. Trimming cost V 1 base and J 3 bases; bases outside gene matches: 8. There are 18 residues in the CDR3. Here the CDR3 reads CASSVFGLAGTDYNEQFF. CDR3 bases: TGTGCCAGCAGCGTATTTGGACTAGCGGGGACCGACTACAATGAGCAGTTCTTC.

This clonotype was counted ten times or more. The V and J genes are TRBV5-1 and TRBJ2-3; D is unclear. Per the germline V gene, CDR1 is SGHRS and CDR2 is YFSETQ. CDR3 length equals 15 residues. V lost 2 bases and J 2 bases, leaving 12 bases between the germline ends. CDR3 protein: CASSLVQDSTDTQYF. CDR3 sequence (DNA): TGCGCCAGCAGCTTAGTTCAGGATTCCACAGATACGCAGTATTTT. The complete variable domain, with remaining parts taken from reference TRBV5-1 and TRBJ2-3, reads KAGVTQTPRYLIKTRGQQVTLSCSPISGHRSVSWYQQTPGQGLQFLFEYFSETQRNKGNFPGRFSGRQFSNSRSEMNVSTLELGDSALYLCASSLVQDSTDTQYFGPGTRLTVL.

The chain couples TRBV10-3 to TRBJ2-5; 10 bases are a match to TRBD1. The V segment lost 11 bases and the J segment 2 bases; nucleotides outside the gene matches: 8. Looked up from germline, CDR1 is ENHRY and CDR2 is SYGVKD. The CDR3 has 14 residues. The CDR3 spells CAATGQGDQETQYF. In nucleotides, the CDR3 is TGTGCCGCAACCGGACAGGGGGATCAAGAGACCCAGTACTTC.

V usage is TRBV5-1 and J usage is TRBJ2-7; D gene ambiguous. V lost 0 bases and J lost 3, with 10 bases in between. Looked up from germline, CDR1 is SGHRS and CDR2 is YFSETQ. CDR3 size: 14 residues. CDR3 nucleotide sequence: TGCGCCAGCAGCTTGGGTGGGGTGGGCTACGAGCAGTACGTC. It translates to CASSLGGVGYEQYV.

The chain employs TRBV24-1 and TRBJ2-3, with a weak D call TRBD1 (6 bases). In germline, CDR1 is KGHDR, CDR2 SFDVKD. The V and J ends lost 4 bases and 5 bases respectively, with 21 bases between them. This CDR3 has 17 residues. The CDR3 protein is CATSENRLTRGRDTQYF. The CDR3 DNA follows: TGTGCCACCAGTGAAAACAGGCTTACTAGGGGGAGAGATACGCAGTATTTT.

This clonotype was found a few times. V is TRBV5-1 and J is TRBJ2-2, with 8 bases aligning to TRBD2. The CDR3 has 16 amino acids. Germline CDR1 reads SGHRS; CDR2 reads YFSETQ. Trimming cost V 4 bases and J 1 base; bases outside gene matches: 6. CDR3 coding DNA: TGCGCCAGCAGCCTCGCCGGGACTAGGAACACCGGGGAGCTGTTTTTT. Encoded protein: CASSLAGTRNTGELFF.

The rearrangement links TRBV5-1 to TRBJ1-5; the match to TRBD1 covers 7 bases. This CDR3 spans 14 amino acids. In germline, CDR1 is SGHRS, CDR2 YFSETQ. V dropped 4 bases and J dropped 7; count of bases not matched to a gene: 8. The CDR3 sequence: CASSPTGEHQPQHF. The CDR3 bases are TGCGCCAGCAGCCCAACAGGGGAGCACCAGCCCCAGCATTTT.

The chain employs TRBV20-1 and TRBJ1-6; tentatively, D is TRBD1 (5 bases). This CDR3 has 14 residues. CDR1 and CDR2 (germline): DFQATT, SNEGSKA (reference sequence). V dropped 0 bases and J dropped 8 bases, with 11 bases sitting between them. The CDR3 sequence: CSAREGPGHSPLHF. In DNA, the CDR3 is TGCAGTGCTAGAGAAGGACCAGGGCATTCACCCCTCCACTTT.

The sample holds a few counts of this clonotype. The V call is TRBV25-1, the J call TRBJ1-1; D may be TRBD1 (6 bases). The germline gives CDR1 MGHDK, CDR2 SYGVNS. The CDR3 has 16 residues. Deletions cut 1 base from V and 4 bases from J, with 16 bases between. CDR3 in DNA: TGTGCCAGCAGTGAATGGGGCGGGGGCGGGGGCACTGAAGCTTTCTTT. This sequence encodes CASSEWGGGGGTEAFF. Complete variable domain (other parts from reference TRBV25-1 and TRBJ1-1): EADIYQTPRYLVIGTGKKITLECSQTMGHDKMYWYQQDPGMELHLIHYSYGVNSTEKGDLSSESTVSRIRTEHFPLTLESARPSHTSQYLCASSEWGGGGGTEAFFGQGTRLTVV.